This T cell receptor beta chain is drawn from a study of cytomegalovirus exposure and HLA in healthy donors. The CDR3 covers 15 residues. Trimming pared 4 bases from V and 3 bases from J, leaving 13 bases between. Germline-derived CDR1 and CDR2 are GTSNPN and SVGIG (reference sequence). It was with 60 Vbeta and 13 Jbeta primers that the PCR ran. Data came from immunoSEQ multiplex PCR; TCRdb stores just in-frame clones and leaves some out. This table holds about 200,000 clones. The source material was PBMCs. This chain connects TRBV30 to TRBJ1-6; D remains ambiguous. This TCR was sampled from a man aged 25-45 years in good health and CMV-seronegative. The DNA of the CDR3 is TGTGCCTGGATGGGCCCGTCTCTCTATAATTCACCCCTCCACTTT. Its protein product is CAWMGPSLYNSPLHF.